This T cell receptor (beta chain) derives from a study of cytomegalovirus exposure and HLA in healthy donors. Study outcomes and limitations: An assumption of roughly uniform sequencing depth across donors underlay the presence/absence analyses. A likely sequencing artifact accounted for one observed cluster of highly shared sequence variants. In a later analysis, V- and J-gene trimming of beta chains associated with a DCLRE1C missense variant, replicated independently.

Primers included in the PCR were 60 Vbeta and 13 Jbeta primers. Sequencing was performed with immunoSEQ multiplex PCR; in TCRdb, only in-frame clones are kept and a portion is missing. The sample table sets out some 110,000 clones. In the case of this clone: Its antigen is undetermined.

The V gene lost 0 bases and the J gene lost 6 bases, with 8 bases spanning the gap. CDR3 length: 14 amino acids. CDR1 SEHNR and CDR2 FQNEAQ come from the germline V gene (reference sequence). The gene calls are TRBV7-9 and TRBJ2-2; D is unclear. This receptor was obtained from a man aged 35 to 55 in good health and CMV-seronegative. The sequenced material came from PBMCs. The CDR3, as DNA: TGTGCCAGCAGCTTAGCCCCAGGATCCGGGGAGCTGTTTTTT. Its protein is CASSLAPGSGELFF.